The 14 T cell receptor beta chains listed next were all sequenced from one sample in a study of T cells in Graves' hyperthyroidism and ophthalmopathy. The TCR beta CDR3 regions underwent amplification using RNA transcripts as the source. Researchers ran a first-round RT-PCR on the TCR CDR3 using the HTBI primer set. MiXCR, run by TCRdb on the multiplex PCR reads, gives a single entry per CDR3 protein. The table lists approximately 690,000 distinct CDR3 sequences, around 20% of them singletons. Material for sequencing was blood. Source of these receptors: a man aged 25-45 years with Graves' ophthalmopathy.

The CDR3 region is CSASLPSGSYEQYF. CDR3 coding DNA: TGCAGTGCTAGTCTACCTAGCGGGAGCTACGAGCAGTACTTC. The genes are TRBV20-1 and TRBJ2-7; 10 bases align to TRBD2. V lost 3 bases, J lost 3 bases, and 5 bases stayed unmatched. The V gene's germline CDR1 is DFQATT and CDR2 SNEGSKA (reference sequence). There are 14 residues in the CDR3.

CDR3 nucleotides: TGTGCCATCAGTGAGGGGGAGGGTCTGAACACTGAAGCTTTCTTT. Translation: CAISEGEGLNTEAFF. The gene calls are TRBV10-3 and TRBJ1-1; no reliable D call. The V end lost 2 bases, the J end lost 0 bases, and 10 bases lay between the germline ends. The germline V gene has CDR1 ENHRY and CDR2 SYGVKD. This CDR3 is built from 15 residues.

Ten or more counts support this clonotype. The chain carries TRBV28 and TRBJ2-1; weak D call: TRBD2 (5 bases). Germline V gene data show CDR1 as MDHEN and CDR2 as SYDVKM. The length of the CDR3 is 14 residues. Trimming cost V 6 bases and J 0 bases, with 9 bases left between them. The CDR3 sequence is CASRKTNSYNEQFF. The CDR3 DNA reads as TGTGCCAGCAGAAAGACTAACTCCTACAATGAGCAGTTCTTC.

This clonotype appeared a few times. The chain combines TRBV15 with TRBJ1-5; D not certain. CDR3 size: 12 residues. The germline V and J ends were trimmed by 0 bases and 6 bases, with 3 bases remaining between them. CDR1 LNHNV and CDR2 YYDKDF come from the germline V gene (reference sequence). CDR3 residues: CATSRDTQPQHF. In nucleotides, the CDR3 is TGTGCCACCAGCAGAGATACTCAGCCCCAGCATTTT.

To note about this clonotype: It may be a read error: a sequence one base away is much more abundant. The chain combines TRBV7-2 with TRBJ1-6; no clear D. This CDR3 has 17 amino acids. Germline-derived CDR1 and CDR2 are SGHTA and FQGNSA. For the CDR3, the DNA is TGTGCCAGCAGCTCTGAGGGAAGGAGGTCCTATAATCCACCCCTCCACTTT. Its protein product is CASSSEGRRSYNPPLHF.

This clonotype was observed at least ten times. The gene calls are TRBV7-9 and TRBJ2-7; 14 bases align to TRBD2. The J segment lost 5 bases and the V segment lost 4 bases, leaving 7 bases of the junction unmatched. Germline CDR1 is SEHNR and CDR2 is FQNEAQ (reference sequence). This CDR3 comprises 16 residues. CDR3 in DNA: TGTGCCAGCAGCTCGCCGGGACTAGCGGGAGACAACGAGCAGTACTTC. Its protein product is CASSSPGLAGDNEQYF.

This clonotype came up a few times. The chain carries TRBV19 and TRBJ2-5, with D hard to call. Trimming cost V 4 bases and J 4 bases, with 16 bases left between them. Germline-derived CDR1 and CDR2 are LNHDA and SQIVND (reference sequence). The CDR3 consists of 15 residues. This CDR3 is CASSTGRLTRETQYF. CDR3 coding DNA: TGTGCCAGTAGTACTGGACGGCTGACGAGAGAGACCCAGTACTTC.

This clonotype has just a few counts. The gene calls are TRBV6-5 and TRBJ2-6, with D uncertain. The CDR3 sequence is 16 residues long. V was pared by 2 bases and J by 3 bases, with 11 bases between. The germline V gene has CDR1 MNHEY and CDR2 SVGAGI. The CDR3 reads CASSYNREGGANVLTF. The CDR3 nucleotides read TGTGCCAGCAGTTACAACAGAGAAGGTGGGGCCAACGTCCTGACTTTC.

This clonotype was observed at least ten times. The chain carries TRBV5-6 and TRBJ1-5; TRBD1 is a possible D gene (6 bases). Per germline, CDR1 SGHDT and CDR2 YYEEEE. Trimming took 10 bases from V and 5 from J, leaving 13 bases between them. The CDR3 consists of 12 residues. The CDR3 is CAVQGPDQPQHF. The CDR3 DNA sequence: TGTGCCGTACAGGGACCTGATCAGCCCCAGCATTTT.

This clonotype has only a few counts. J is TRBJ1-3 and V is TRBV12-3 or TRBV12-4, with no clear D. V was cut by 3 bases and J by 7 bases, with 10 bases left in between. This CDR3 is 13 amino acids long. CDR3 protein: CASSFRFRNTIYF. CDR3 bases: TGTGCCAGCAGTTTCCGGTTTCGGAACACCATATATTTT.

There are many counts of this clonotype. The chain couples TRBV7-8 to TRBJ2-3; tentative D call: TRBD2 (5 bases). V was trimmed by 2 bases and J by 2 bases, leaving 14 bases between them. This CDR3 region has 16 residues. Germline V gene sequence: CDR1 SGHVS, CDR2 FQNEAQ. The chain's CDR3 is CASSLRGQAPTDTQYF. For the CDR3, the DNA is TGTGCCAGCAGCTTACGCGGGCAGGCCCCCACAGATACGCAGTATTTT.

CDR3 residues: CASSPRAGTSNNEQFF. DNA for the CDR3: TGTGCCAGCTCACCACGAGCAGGGACCTCGAACAATGAGCAGTTCTTC. The V call is TRBV18, the J call TRBJ2-1; the D gene could be TRBD1 or TRBD2 (5 bases each). The V gene lost 1 base and the J gene lost 5 bases, with 15 bases spanning the gap. Germline V CDR1 and CDR2: KGHSH, LQKENI. CDR3 size: 16 residues.

This clonotype was picked up a small number of times. Written as DNA, the CDR3 is TGTGCCAGCACCTTAAGCGGGAGGGGTCGAAACACAGATACGCAGTATTTT. Translated: CASTLSGRGRNTDTQYF. The V and J genes are TRBV12-3 or TRBV12-4 and TRBJ2-3; 10 bases match TRBD2. J gave up 2 bases and V 7 bases, and 12 bases lay outside the gene matches. The CDR3 is 17 amino acids.

This clonotype was seen many times. CDR3 amino acids: CASSPHQAYEQYF. CDR3 DNA sequence: TGTGCCAGCAGCCCTCATCAAGCCTACGAGCAGTACTTC. The chain recombines TRBV11-2 with TRBJ2-7; D unclear. The V gene lost 5 bases and the J gene lost 2 bases, with 10 bases spanning the gap. The CDR3 has 13 amino acids. Per germline, CDR1 SGHAT and CDR2 FQNNGV.